One TCR beta chain is described in this entry. The antigen is not known. Produced via immunoSEQ multiplex PCR; TCRdb's table is partial and in-frame only. The sample contains 90,000 to 110,000 clones, 88% of which appear only once. CDR3 size: 15 residues. CDR1 and CDR2 from the germline V gene are SGHVS and FQNEAQ. After removal of 1 base from V and 9 bases from J, the junction contained 7 bases not matched to a gene. This entry belongs to a study of cytomegalovirus exposure and HLA in healthy donors. In the study overall: Both the 95 to 150 validation repertoires and the roughly 700 first-cohort repertoires used the same platform, as reported by a later analysis.

Findings and limits, study-wide: Associated with cytomegalovirus, according to the listing, were 170 or so TCR beta chains. The majority of TCR sequences were rare, yet some public TCRs appeared in many donors. Reportedly, diagnosis of cytomegalovirus status by the classifier showed high specificity and sensitivity.

The genes are TRBV7-8 and TRBJ2-1; TRBD2 matches at 9 bases. The material sequenced was PBMCs. The clonotype was recovered from a woman under 30 in good health and CMV-seronegative. The CDR3 bases are TGTGCCAGCAGCTTAGGTAGCGGGAGACTCGGTGAGCAGTTCTTC. Protein product: CASSLGSGRLGEQFF.